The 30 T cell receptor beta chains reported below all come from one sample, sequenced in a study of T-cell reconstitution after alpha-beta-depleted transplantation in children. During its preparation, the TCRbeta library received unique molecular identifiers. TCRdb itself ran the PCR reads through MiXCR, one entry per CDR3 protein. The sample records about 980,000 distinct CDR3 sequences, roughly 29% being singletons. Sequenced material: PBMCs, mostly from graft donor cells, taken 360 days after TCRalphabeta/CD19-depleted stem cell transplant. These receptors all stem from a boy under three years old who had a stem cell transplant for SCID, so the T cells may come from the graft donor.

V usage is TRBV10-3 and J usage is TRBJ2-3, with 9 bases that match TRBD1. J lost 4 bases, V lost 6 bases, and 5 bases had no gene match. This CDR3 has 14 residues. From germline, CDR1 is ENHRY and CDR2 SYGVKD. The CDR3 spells CAISAGTGPDTQYF. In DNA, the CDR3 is TGTGCCATCAGCGCCGGGACAGGGCCAGATACGCAGTATTTT.

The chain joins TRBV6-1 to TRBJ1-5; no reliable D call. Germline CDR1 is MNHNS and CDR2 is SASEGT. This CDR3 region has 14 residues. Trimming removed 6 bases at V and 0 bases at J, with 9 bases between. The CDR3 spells CASRPMYSNQPQHF. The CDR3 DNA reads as TGTGCCAGCAGGCCCATGTATAGCAATCAGCCCCAGCATTTT.

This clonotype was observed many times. The CDR3 DNA reads as TGTGCCAGCAGCTTGCTCACCGGGGAGCTGTTTTTT. It yields the protein CASSLLTGELFF. This chain joins TRBV12-3 or TRBV12-4 and TRBJ2-2; D gene unclear. V was trimmed by 6 bases and J by 4 bases, leaving 6 bases between them. This CDR3 region has 12 residues.

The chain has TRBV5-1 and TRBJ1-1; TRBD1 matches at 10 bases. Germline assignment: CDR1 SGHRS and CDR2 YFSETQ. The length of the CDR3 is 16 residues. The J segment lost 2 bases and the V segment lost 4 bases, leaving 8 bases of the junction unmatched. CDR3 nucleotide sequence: TGCGCCAGCAGCCTGGGACAGGGGATGGGTAACACTGAAGCTTTCTTT. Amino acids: CASSLGQGMGNTEAFF.

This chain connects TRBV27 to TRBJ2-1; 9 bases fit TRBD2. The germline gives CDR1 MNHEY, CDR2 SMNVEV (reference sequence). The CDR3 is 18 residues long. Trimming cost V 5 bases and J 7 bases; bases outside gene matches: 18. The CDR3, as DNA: TGTGCCAGCAGTACCTGGACCTTAGCGGGGGCCTCGGGGAATGAGCAGTTCTTC. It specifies CASSTWTLAGASGNEQFF.

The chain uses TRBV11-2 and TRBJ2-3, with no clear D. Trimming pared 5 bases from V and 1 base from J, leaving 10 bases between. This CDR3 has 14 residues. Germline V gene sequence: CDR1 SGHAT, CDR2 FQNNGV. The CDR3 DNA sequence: TGTGCCAGCAGCCCCCAAGCCCGCACAGATACGCAGTATTTT. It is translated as CASSPQARTDTQYF.

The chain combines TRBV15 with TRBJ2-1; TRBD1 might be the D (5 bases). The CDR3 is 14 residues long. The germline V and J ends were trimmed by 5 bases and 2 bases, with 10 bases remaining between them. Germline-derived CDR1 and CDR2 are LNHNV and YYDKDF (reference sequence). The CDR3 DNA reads TGTGCCACCAGCGGTCGACAGACCTACAATGAGCAGTTCTTC. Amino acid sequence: CATSGRQTYNEQFF. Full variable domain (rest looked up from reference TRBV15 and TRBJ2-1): DAMVIQNPRYQVTQFGKPVTLSCSQTLNHNVMYWYQQKSSQAPKLLFHYYDKDFNNEADTPDNFQSRRPNTSFCFLDIRSPGLGDTAMYLCATSGRQTYNEQFFGPGTRLTVL.

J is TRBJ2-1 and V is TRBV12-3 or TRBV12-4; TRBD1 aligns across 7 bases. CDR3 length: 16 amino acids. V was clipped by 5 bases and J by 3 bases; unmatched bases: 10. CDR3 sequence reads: CASSLSATGIYNEQFF. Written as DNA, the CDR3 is TGTGCCAGCAGTCTTTCCGCGACAGGGATCTACAATGAGCAGTTCTTC.

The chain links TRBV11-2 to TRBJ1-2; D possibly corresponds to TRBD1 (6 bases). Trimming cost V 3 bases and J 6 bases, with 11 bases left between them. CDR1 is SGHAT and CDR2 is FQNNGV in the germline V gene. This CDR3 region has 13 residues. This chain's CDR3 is CASSFLHRDGYTF. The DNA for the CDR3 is TGTGCCAGCAGCTTCCTCCACAGGGATGGCTACACCTTC.

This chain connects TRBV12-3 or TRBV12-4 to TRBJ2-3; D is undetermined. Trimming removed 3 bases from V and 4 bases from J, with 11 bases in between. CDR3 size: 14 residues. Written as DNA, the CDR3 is TGTGCCAGCAGTTTCCTCTTGGGTTCAGATACGCAGTATTTT. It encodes CASSFLLGSDTQYF.

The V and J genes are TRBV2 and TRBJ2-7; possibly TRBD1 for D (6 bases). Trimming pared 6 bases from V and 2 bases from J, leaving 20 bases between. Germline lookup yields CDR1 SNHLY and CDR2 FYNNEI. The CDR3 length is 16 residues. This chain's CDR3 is CASRSTGTLYAYEQYF. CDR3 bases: TGTGCCAGCAGGAGTACCGGGACACTATACGCCTACGAGCAGTACTTC.

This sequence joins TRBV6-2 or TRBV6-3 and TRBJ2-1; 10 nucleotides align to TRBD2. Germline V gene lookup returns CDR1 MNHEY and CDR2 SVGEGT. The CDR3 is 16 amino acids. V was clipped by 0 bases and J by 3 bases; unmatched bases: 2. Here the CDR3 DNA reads TGTGCCAGCAGTTACTCTCCTAGCGGGGGCTACAATGAGCAGTTCTTC. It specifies CASSYSPSGGYNEQFF.

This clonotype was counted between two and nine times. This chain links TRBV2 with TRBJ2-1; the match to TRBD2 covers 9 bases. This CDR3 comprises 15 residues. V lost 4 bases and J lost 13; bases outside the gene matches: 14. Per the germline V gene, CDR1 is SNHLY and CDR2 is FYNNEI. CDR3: CASSGLRGGALKQFF. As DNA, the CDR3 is TGTGCCAGCAGTGGTCTCCGCGGGGGGGCCCTTAAACAGTTCTTC.

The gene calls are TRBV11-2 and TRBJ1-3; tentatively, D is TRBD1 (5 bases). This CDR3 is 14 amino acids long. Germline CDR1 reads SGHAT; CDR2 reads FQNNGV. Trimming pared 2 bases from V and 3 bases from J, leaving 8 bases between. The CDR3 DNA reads TGTGCCAGCAGCTTAAAGGGGATTGGAAACACCATATATTTT. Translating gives CASSLKGIGNTIYF.

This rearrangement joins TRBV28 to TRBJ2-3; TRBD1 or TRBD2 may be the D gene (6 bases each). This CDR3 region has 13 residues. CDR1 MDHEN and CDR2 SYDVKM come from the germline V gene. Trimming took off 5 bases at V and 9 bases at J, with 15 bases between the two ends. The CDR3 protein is CASSKTGRGTQYF. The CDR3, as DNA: TGTGCCAGCAGTAAAACAGGGCGGGGAACGCAGTATTTT. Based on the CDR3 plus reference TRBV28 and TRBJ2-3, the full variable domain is DVKVTQSSRYLVKRTGEKVFLECVQDMDHENMFWYRQDPGLGLRLIYFSYDVKMKEKGDIPEGYSVSREKKERFSLILESASTNQTSMYLCASSKTGRGTQYFGPGTRLTVL.

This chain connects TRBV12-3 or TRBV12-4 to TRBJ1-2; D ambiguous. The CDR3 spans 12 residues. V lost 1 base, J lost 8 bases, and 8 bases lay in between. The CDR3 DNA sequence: TGTGCCAGCAGTTTAGGCAGTCCAGGCTACACCTTC. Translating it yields CASSLGSPGYTF.

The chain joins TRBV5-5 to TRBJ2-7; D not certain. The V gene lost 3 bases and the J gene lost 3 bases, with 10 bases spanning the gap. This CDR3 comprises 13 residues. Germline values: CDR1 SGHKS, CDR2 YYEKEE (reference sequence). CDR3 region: CASSSMTIYEQYF. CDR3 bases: TGTGCCAGCAGCTCGATGACAATCTACGAGCAGTACTTC.

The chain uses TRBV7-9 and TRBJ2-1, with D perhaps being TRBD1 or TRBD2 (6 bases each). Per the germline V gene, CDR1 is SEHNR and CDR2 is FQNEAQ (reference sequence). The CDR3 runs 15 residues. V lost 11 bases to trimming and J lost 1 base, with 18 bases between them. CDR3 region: CAVNSGGRSYNEQFF. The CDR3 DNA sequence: TGTGCCGTCAACTCCGGGGGCCGTTCCTACAATGAGCAGTTCTTC.

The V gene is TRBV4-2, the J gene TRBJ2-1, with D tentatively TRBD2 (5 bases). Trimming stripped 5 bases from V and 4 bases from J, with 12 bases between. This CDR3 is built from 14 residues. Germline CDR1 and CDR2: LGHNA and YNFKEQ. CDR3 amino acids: CASSVASEYNEQFF. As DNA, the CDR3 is TGTGCCAGCAGCGTAGCGTCGGAGTACAATGAGCAGTTCTTC.

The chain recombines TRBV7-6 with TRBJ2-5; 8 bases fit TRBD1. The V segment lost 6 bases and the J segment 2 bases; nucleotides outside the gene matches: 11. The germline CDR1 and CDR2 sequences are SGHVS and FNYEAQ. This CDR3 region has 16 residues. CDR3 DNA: TGTGCCAGCAGTAGGGAAACAGGGGGTTGGCAAGAGACCCAGTACTTC. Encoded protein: CASSRETGGWQETQYF.

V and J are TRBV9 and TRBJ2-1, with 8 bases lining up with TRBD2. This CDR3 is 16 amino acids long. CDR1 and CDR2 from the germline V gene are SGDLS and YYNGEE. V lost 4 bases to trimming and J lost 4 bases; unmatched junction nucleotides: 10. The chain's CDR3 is CASSPQAGAGYNEQFF. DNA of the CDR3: TGTGCCAGCAGCCCCCAAGCGGGGGCGGGATACAATGAGCAGTTCTTC.

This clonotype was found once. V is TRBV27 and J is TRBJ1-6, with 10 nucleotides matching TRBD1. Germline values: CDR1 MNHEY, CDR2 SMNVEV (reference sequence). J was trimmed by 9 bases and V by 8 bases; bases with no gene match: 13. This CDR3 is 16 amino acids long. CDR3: CASRTQGQGSRSPLHF. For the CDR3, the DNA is TGTGCCAGCCGAACGCAGGGACAGGGGTCTCGTTCACCCCTCCACTTT.

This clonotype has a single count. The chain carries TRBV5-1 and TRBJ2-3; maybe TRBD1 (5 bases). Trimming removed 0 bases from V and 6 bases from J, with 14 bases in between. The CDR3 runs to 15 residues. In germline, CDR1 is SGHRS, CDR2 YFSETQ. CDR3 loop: CASSLAAGNIDTQYF. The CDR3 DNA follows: TGCGCCAGCAGCTTGGCGGCAGGGAATATTGATACGCAGTATTTT.

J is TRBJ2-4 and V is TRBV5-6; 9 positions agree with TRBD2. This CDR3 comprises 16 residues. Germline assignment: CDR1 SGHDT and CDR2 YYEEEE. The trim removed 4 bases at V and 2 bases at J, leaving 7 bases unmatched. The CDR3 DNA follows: TGTGCCAGCAGCGCAGCGGGGGGCTCCCCCAAAAACATTCAGTACTTC. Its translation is CASSAAGGSPKNIQYF.

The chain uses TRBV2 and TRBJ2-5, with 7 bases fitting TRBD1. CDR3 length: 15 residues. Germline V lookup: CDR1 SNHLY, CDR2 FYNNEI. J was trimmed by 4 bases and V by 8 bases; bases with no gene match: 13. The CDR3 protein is CASSPGRQGSETQYF. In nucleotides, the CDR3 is TGTGCCAGCTCGCCGGGACGACAGGGCTCAGAGACCCAGTACTTC.

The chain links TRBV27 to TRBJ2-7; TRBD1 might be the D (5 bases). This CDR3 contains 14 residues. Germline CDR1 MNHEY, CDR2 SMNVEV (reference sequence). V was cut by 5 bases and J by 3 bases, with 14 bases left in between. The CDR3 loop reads CASSPKDTNYEQYF. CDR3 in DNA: TGTGCCAGCAGTCCTAAGGACACGAACTACGAGCAGTACTTC.

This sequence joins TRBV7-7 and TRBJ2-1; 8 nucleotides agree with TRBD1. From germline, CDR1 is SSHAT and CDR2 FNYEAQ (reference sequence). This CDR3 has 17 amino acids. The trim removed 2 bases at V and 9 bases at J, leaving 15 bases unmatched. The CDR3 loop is CASSLSVGTGGMGEQFF. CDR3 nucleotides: TGTGCCAGCAGCTTATCCGTGGGGACAGGAGGAATGGGTGAGCAGTTCTTC. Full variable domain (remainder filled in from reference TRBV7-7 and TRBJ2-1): GAGVSQSPRYKVTKRGQDVTLRCDPISSHATLYWYQQALGQGPEFLTYFNYEAQPDKSGLPSDRFSAERPEGSISTLTIQRTEQRDSAMYRCASSLSVGTGGMGEQFFGPGTRLTVL.

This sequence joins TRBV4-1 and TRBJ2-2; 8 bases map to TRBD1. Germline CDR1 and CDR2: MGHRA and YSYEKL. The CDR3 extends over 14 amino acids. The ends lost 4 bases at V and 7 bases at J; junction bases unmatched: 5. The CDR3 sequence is CASSPTGVGGELFF. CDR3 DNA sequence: TGCGCCAGCAGCCCGACAGGGGTGGGCGGGGAGCTGTTTTTT.

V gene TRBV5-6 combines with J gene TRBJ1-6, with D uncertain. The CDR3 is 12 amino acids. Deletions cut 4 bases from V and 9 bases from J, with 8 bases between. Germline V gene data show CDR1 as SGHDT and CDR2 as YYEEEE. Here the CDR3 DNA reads TGTGCCAGCAGCGACGACGGTTCACCCCTCCACTTT. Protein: CASSDDGSPLHF.

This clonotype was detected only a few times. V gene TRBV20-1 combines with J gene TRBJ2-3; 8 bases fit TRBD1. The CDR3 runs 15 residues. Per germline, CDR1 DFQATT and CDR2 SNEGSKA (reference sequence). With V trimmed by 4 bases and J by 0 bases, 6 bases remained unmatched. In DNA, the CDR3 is TGCAGTGCTACGCGGACAGGGACTAGCACAGATACGCAGTATTTT. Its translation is CSATRTGTSTDTQYF.